The TCR beta chain described here comes from a study of blood T cell repertoires in COVID-19 (dated by TCRdb to the early 2020s). With regard to the full study: Collaborator samples came from the United States, Italy and Spain and covered acute and convalescent phases of COVID-19. The material from the prospective study consisted of cDNA or gDNA derived from T cells, B-cell-depleted T cells, or PBMCs. Deeply sampled blood TCRbeta repertoires from subjects exposed to, actively infected with, or recovered from COVID-19 were included in the dataset. The repertoires were released in a freely available public database intended as a resource for research on the immune response to SARS-CoV-2. Samples came from the ongoing ImmuneRACE study (first 160 participants) plus 1,254 subjects from 6 global collaborators. The sample metadata nearly always contained a de-identified subject ID, COVID-19 status, age in years and sex. HLA class I and class II types, where available, came from metadata supplied by the sample provider rather than from assay-based typing.

TCRbeta CDR3 regions were amplified from genomic DNA using the immunoSEQ Assay, a bias-controlled multiplex PCR. The study's own analysis went as follows. Within the assay, amplification of reference gene primers was used to estimate how many nucleated cells each sample contained. To quantify the absolute abundance of each unique TCRbeta CDR3 rearrangement, sequence reads were collapsed and filtered. For each sample, productive Simpson clonality was calculated by taking the square root of Simpson's diversity index across productive rearrangements. TCRdb holds this immuneACCESS table with in-frame rearrangements only. Some clones are missing; in checked studies, unresolved V genes explain under half, and the rest has no known cause. The V and J calls and clone size are taken from that table; D and trimming were inferred from the DNA. In all, the sample holds roughly 200,000 clones, and around nine tenths of those were seen once. 0.53% of the sample comes from the top ten.

Overall results and qualifications from the work: The quantity of clinical and demographic metadata differed by source and by participant and was supplied without curation.

The junction shows trimming of 5 bases on V and 4 bases on J, and the gene matches do not reach 4 bases of it. Its CDR3 holds 16 amino acids, cysteine through phenylalanine. The retained sequence is limited to the CDR3, 48 bases, with the frame set at the first base. Based on the germline V gene, the CDR1 and CDR2 sequences are SGHNT and YENEEA. Collaborating institutions collected whole blood in K2EDTA tubes following their own protocols. For TCRbeta analysis, collaborators shipped samples as frozen whole blood, isolated PBMCs, or DNA extracted from either of those sample types. This clone has only a few counts. The antigen it recognizes is unknown. No per-base quality is available; no much larger clone lies one base away.

This sequence uses TRBV11-3 and TRBJ2-2; the junction holds 13 bases that match TRBD2. The sequencing sample was made of peripheral blood. The sequence derives from a man aged 45-65 years with acute or convalescent COVID-19. CDR3 sequence: CASSPGTSGTTGELFF. The DNA is TGTGCCAGCAGCCCGGGGACTAGCGGGACCACCGGGGAGCTGTTTTTT.